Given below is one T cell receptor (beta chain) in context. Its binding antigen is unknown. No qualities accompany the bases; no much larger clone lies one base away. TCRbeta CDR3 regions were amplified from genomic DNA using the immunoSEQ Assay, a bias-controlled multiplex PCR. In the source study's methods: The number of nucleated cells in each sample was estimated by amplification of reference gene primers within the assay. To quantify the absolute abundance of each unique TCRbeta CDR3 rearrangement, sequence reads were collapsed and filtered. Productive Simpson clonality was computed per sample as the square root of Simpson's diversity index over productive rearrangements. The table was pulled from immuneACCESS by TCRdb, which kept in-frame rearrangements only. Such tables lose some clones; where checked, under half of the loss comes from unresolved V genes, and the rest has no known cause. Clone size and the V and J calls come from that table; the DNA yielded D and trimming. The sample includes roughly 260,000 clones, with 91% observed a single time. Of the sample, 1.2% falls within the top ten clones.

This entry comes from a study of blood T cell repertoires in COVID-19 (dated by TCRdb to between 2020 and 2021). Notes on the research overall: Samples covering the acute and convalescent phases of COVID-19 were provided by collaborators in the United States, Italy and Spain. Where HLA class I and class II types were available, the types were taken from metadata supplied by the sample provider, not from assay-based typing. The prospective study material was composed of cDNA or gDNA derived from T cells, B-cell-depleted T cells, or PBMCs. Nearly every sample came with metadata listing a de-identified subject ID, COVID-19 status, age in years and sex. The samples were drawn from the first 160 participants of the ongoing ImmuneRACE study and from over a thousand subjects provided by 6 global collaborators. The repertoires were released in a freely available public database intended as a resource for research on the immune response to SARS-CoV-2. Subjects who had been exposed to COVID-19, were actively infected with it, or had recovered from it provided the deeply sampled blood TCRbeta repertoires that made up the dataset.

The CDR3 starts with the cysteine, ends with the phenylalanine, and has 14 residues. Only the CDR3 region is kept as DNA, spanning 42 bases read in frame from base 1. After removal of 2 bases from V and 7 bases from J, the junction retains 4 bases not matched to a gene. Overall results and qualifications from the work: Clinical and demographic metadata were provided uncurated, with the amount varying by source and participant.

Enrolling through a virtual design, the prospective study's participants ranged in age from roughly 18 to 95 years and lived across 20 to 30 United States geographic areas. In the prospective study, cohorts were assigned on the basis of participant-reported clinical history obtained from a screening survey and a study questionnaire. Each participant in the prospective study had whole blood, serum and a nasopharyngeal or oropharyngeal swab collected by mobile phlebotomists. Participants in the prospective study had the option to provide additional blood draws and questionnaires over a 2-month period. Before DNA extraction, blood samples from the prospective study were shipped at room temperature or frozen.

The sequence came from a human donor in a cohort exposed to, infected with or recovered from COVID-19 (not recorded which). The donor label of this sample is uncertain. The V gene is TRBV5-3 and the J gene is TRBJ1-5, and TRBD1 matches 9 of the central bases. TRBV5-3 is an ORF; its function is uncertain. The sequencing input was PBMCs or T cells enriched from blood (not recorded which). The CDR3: CARSFYRGLQPQHF. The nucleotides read TGTGCCAGAAGCTTCTACAGGGGGCTGCAGCCCCAGCATTTT.